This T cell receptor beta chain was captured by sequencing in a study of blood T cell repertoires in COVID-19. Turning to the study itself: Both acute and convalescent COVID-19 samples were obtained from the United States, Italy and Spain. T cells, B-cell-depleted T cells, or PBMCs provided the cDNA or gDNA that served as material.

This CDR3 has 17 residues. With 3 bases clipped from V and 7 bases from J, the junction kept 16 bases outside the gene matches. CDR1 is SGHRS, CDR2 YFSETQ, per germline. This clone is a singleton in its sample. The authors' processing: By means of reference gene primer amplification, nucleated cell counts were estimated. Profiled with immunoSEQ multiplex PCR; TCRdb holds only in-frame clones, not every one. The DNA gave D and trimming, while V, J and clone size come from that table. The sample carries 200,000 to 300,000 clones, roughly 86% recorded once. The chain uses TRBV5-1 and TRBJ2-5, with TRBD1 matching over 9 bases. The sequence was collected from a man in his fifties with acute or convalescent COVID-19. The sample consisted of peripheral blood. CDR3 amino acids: CASSSSTGGQRLGTQYF. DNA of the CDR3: TGCGCCAGCAGCTCCTCGACAGGGGGACAACGCCTAGGGACCCAGTACTTC.